This passage covers 22 T cell receptor beta chains from one sample sequenced in a study of blood T cell repertoires in COVID-19. Here immunoSEQ multiplex PCR was the method, and the copy in TCRdb shows in-frame clones only, minus some. The sample has 290,000 or so clones; around 84% are singletons. Sample: peripheral blood. These receptors were obtained from a man between 65 and 79 years old with acute or convalescent COVID-19.

This clone has just a few counts. The chain's CDR3 is CASSPRGLGNTQYF. The CDR3 DNA reads TGTGCCAGCAGCCCCAGGGGCCTCGGGAATACGCAGTATTTT. V gene TRBV3-1 (or the pseudogene TRBV3-2) combines with J gene TRBJ2-3; tentatively, D is TRBD1 (6 bases). V was pared by 4 bases and J by 7 bases, with 15 bases between. The CDR3 covers 14 residues. Germline CDR1 reads LGHDT; CDR2 reads YNNKEL (reference sequence).

CDR3 residues: CIARGQGNTGELFF. CDR3 in DNA: TGCATCGCCCGGGGACAGGGGAACACCGGGGAGCTGTTTTTT. This chain links TRBV29-1 with TRBJ2-2, with 9 bases lining up with TRBD1. The CDR3 loop spans 14 amino acids. Germline CDR1 SQVTM, CDR2 ANQGSEA.

The V call is TRBV30, the J call TRBJ2-3; 7 bases are shared with TRBD2. Germline trimming cut 1 base from V and 1 base from J; bases unmatched to any gene: 8. The CDR3 loop spans 16 amino acids. CDR1 and CDR2 from the germline V gene are GTSNPN and SVGIG (reference sequence). DNA of the CDR3: TGTGCCTGGAGTGGTTCTGGGGCGGGGGGCACAGATACGCAGTATTTT. This codes for CAWSGSGAGGTDTQYF.

The chain combines TRBV5-1 with TRBJ2-5; 7 bases map to TRBD2. The CDR3 consists of 14 residues. The V and J ends lost 4 bases and 4 bases, in that order; junction bases with no gene match: 7. Germline V gene lookup returns CDR1 SGHRS and CDR2 YFSETQ. The CDR3 bases are TGCGCCAGCAGCCGGGAGGTGGGTTCAGAGACCCAGTACTTC. Its protein product is CASSREVGSETQYF.

The genes are TRBV27 and TRBJ2-1, with D perhaps matching TRBD2 (6 bases). Germline CDR1 reads MNHEY; CDR2 reads SMNVEV (reference sequence). V lost 4 bases, J lost 7 bases, and 8 bases lay in between. CDR3 length equals 12 residues. The CDR3 nucleotides are TGTGCCAGCAGTTCGACTAGGAATGAGCAGTTCTTC. This codes for CASSSTRNEQFF.

Concerning this clone: The same CDR3 can be traced to other DNA sequences in this sample. The V call is TRBV4-2, the J call TRBJ1-5, with a tentative D call TRBD1 (6 bases). CDR1 LGHNA and CDR2 YNFKEQ come from the germline V gene. There are 13 residues in the CDR3. The ends were cut back, 2 bases at V and 4 bases at J, with 6 bases in the middle. The DNA of the CDR3 is TGTGCCAGCAGCCAACAGGGGAATCAGCCCCAGCATTTT. Its translation is CASSQQGNQPQHF.

The chain has TRBV7-2 and TRBJ1-1, with D perhaps TRBD1 (6 bases). The germline V gene has CDR1 SGHTA and CDR2 FQGNSA. With 5 bases removed from V and 3 bases from J, the gap between germline ends came to 13 bases. This CDR3 spans 14 amino acids. The CDR3 DNA is TGTGCCAGCAGCCCTATGGGGGCTCACACTGAAGCTTTCTTT. Translating it yields CASSPMGAHTEAFF.

The V call is TRBV27, the J call TRBJ1-2; 7 nucleotides match TRBD1. Germline lookup yields CDR1 MNHEY and CDR2 SMNVEV (reference sequence). The junction had 6 bases not matched to a gene; V was cut back by 4 bases and J by 4 bases. This CDR3 is 14 amino acids long. CDR3 residues: CASSSNTGVYGYTF. Written as DNA, the CDR3 is TGTGCCAGCAGTTCTAATACAGGGGTCTATGGCTACACCTTC.

This clone was detected a few times. The chain uses TRBV30 and TRBJ1-5; D might be TRBD1 (5 bases). Germline-derived CDR1 and CDR2 are GTSNPN and SVGIG (reference sequence). The V gene lost 0 bases and the J gene lost 4 bases, with 10 bases spanning the gap. The CDR3 length is 14 residues. The DNA of the CDR3 is TGTGCCTGGAGTGTCCCCCAGGGAAATCAGCCCCAGCATTTT. Translated: CAWSVPQGNQPQHF.

This clone was picked up a small number of times. The chain uses TRBV19 and TRBJ1-1; D possibly corresponds to TRBD1 (6 bases). The V end was cut by 9 bases, the J end by 13 bases, with 15 bases between. The V gene's germline CDR1 is LNHDA and CDR2 SQIVND (reference sequence). The CDR3 consists of 10 residues. CDR3: CARLGQIVFF. DNA of the CDR3: TGTGCCAGGCTTGGACAGATAGTTTTCTTT.

This clone was recorded once. This chain links TRBV7-2 with TRBJ2-5; 14 nucleotides match TRBD2. The CDR3 runs 16 residues. The germline V gene encodes CDR1 SGHTA and CDR2 FQGNSA. J gave up 5 bases and V 3 bases, and 5 bases lay outside the gene matches. DNA of the CDR3: TGTGCCAGCAGCTTTCAGGGACTAGCGGGAGAGGAGACCCAGTACTTC. This translates into CASSFQGLAGEETQYF.

The chain combines TRBV5-1 with TRBJ1-3; D unclear. There are 14 residues in the CDR3. Germline CDR1 and CDR2: SGHRS and YFSETQ. V was trimmed by 0 bases and J by 1 base, leaving 5 bases between them. This CDR3 is CASSLVPSGNTIYF. In nucleotides, the CDR3 is TGCGCCAGCAGCTTGGTTCCTTCTGGAAACACCATATATTTT.

Concerning this clone itself: The same CDR3 is also encoded by other DNA sequences in this sample. The rearrangement links TRBV9 to TRBJ2-1, with TRBD1 matching over 8 bases. The CDR3 extends over 15 amino acids. With 1 base clipped from V and 4 bases from J, the junction kept 4 bases outside the gene matches. Germline V lookup: CDR1 SGDLS, CDR2 YYNGEE. CDR3 DNA sequence: TGTGCCAGCAGCGTAACAGGGGGAAGTTACAATGAGCAGTTCTTC. It translates to CASSVTGGSYNEQFF.

V is TRBV6-5 and J is TRBJ1-1, with TRBD1 matching 7 bases. The CDR3 covers 13 residues. After removal of 10 bases from V and 0 bases from J, the junction contained 5 bases not matched to a gene. Germline V gene data show CDR1 as MNHEY and CDR2 as SVGAGI. The CDR3: CATATGLNTEAFF. CDR3 coding DNA: TGTGCCACTGCGACAGGGTTGAACACTGAAGCTTTCTTT.

This clone appeared a few times. This sequence joins TRBV19 and TRBJ2-7, with D tentatively TRBD2 (5 bases). The CDR3 has 14 residues. Germline-derived CDR1 and CDR2 are LNHDA and SQIVND (reference sequence). The V end lost 3 bases, the J end lost 1 base, and 10 bases lay between the germline ends. CDR3 region: CASSMRAESYEQYF. Written as DNA, the CDR3 is TGTGCCAGTAGTATGCGGGCGGAATCCTACGAGCAGTACTTC.

The chain employs TRBV3-1 (or the pseudogene TRBV3-2) and TRBJ2-3, with 10 bases fitting TRBD2. V dropped 3 bases and J dropped 1; count of bases not matched to a gene: 7. CDR1 is LGHDT, CDR2 YNNKEL, per germline (reference sequence). CDR3 size: 17 residues. Here the CDR3 DNA reads TGTGCCAGCAGCCATCGCGGACTAGCGGCCTGCACAGATACGCAGTATTTT. It is translated as CASSHRGLAACTDTQYF.

The gene calls are TRBV19 and TRBJ1-6; D ambiguous. Germline CDR1 LNHDA, CDR2 SQIVND (reference sequence). Trimming shortened V by 3 bases and J by 7 bases, and 7 bases separated the two germline ends. This CDR3 is 13 amino acids long. The CDR3 DNA reads TGTGCCAGTAGTATGGCAGGCAATTCACCCCTCCACTTT. Translated, it gives CASSMAGNSPLHF.

The chain links TRBV15 to TRBJ1-1, with D perhaps matching TRBD1 (6 bases). The CDR3 totals 14 residues. From germline, CDR1 is LNHNV and CDR2 YYDKDF (reference sequence). V was pared by 3 bases and J by 5 bases, with 13 bases between. CDR3 nucleotides: TGTGCCACCAGCAGGGACCAGGGGATGACTGAAGCTTTCTTT. It is translated as CATSRDQGMTEAFF.

This sequence joins TRBV7-2 and TRBJ1-2; 7 bases map to TRBD1. Looked up from germline, CDR1 is SGHTA and CDR2 is FQGNSA. CDR3 length equals 15 residues. Trimming at V came to 5 bases and at J to 3 bases, leaving 9 bases not matched to a gene. In DNA form, the CDR3 reads TGTGCCAGCAGCCCCCGGCGGGACAGCTACTATGGCTACACCTTC. Amino acids: CASSPRRDSYYGYTF.

This chain uses TRBV28 with TRBJ1-1; 7 nucleotides match TRBD1. This CDR3 region has 16 residues. Looked up from germline, CDR1 is MDHEN and CDR2 is SYDVKM. Trimming removed 6 bases from V and 0 bases from J; junction bases left unmatched: 10. CDR3 coding DNA: TGTGCCAGCAGCCCACCTACCGGACAGGTGAACACTGAAGCTTTCTTT. The encoded protein is CASSPPTGQVNTEAFF.

This chain connects TRBV18 to TRBJ2-7, with a weak D call TRBD1 (6 bases). The V gene's germline CDR1 is KGHSH and CDR2 LQKENI. V lost 5 bases and J 7 bases, leaving 15 bases between the germline ends. The CDR3 loop spans 13 amino acids. CDR3 protein: CASSAPTGFEQYF. The CDR3 DNA sequence: TGTGCCAGCTCAGCTCCTACAGGGTTTGAGCAGTACTTC. The entire variable domain, with the rest obtained from reference TRBV18 and TRBJ2-7, is as follows: NAGVMQNPRHLVRRRGQEARLRCSPMKGHSHVYWYRQLPEEGLKFMVYLQKENIIDESGMPKERFSAEFPKEGPSILRIQQVVRGDSAAYFCASSAPTGFEQYFGPGTRLTVT.

This CDR3 is CASRFRGGELFF. The CDR3 DNA sequence: TGTGCCAGCAGGTTCCGCGGCGGGGAGCTGTTTTTT. The chain recombines TRBV28 with TRBJ2-2, with D hard to call. Germline loops: CDR1 MDHEN, CDR2 SYDVKM. V gave up 6 bases and J gave up 7 bases, with 9 bases separating them. This CDR3 is 12 amino acids long.